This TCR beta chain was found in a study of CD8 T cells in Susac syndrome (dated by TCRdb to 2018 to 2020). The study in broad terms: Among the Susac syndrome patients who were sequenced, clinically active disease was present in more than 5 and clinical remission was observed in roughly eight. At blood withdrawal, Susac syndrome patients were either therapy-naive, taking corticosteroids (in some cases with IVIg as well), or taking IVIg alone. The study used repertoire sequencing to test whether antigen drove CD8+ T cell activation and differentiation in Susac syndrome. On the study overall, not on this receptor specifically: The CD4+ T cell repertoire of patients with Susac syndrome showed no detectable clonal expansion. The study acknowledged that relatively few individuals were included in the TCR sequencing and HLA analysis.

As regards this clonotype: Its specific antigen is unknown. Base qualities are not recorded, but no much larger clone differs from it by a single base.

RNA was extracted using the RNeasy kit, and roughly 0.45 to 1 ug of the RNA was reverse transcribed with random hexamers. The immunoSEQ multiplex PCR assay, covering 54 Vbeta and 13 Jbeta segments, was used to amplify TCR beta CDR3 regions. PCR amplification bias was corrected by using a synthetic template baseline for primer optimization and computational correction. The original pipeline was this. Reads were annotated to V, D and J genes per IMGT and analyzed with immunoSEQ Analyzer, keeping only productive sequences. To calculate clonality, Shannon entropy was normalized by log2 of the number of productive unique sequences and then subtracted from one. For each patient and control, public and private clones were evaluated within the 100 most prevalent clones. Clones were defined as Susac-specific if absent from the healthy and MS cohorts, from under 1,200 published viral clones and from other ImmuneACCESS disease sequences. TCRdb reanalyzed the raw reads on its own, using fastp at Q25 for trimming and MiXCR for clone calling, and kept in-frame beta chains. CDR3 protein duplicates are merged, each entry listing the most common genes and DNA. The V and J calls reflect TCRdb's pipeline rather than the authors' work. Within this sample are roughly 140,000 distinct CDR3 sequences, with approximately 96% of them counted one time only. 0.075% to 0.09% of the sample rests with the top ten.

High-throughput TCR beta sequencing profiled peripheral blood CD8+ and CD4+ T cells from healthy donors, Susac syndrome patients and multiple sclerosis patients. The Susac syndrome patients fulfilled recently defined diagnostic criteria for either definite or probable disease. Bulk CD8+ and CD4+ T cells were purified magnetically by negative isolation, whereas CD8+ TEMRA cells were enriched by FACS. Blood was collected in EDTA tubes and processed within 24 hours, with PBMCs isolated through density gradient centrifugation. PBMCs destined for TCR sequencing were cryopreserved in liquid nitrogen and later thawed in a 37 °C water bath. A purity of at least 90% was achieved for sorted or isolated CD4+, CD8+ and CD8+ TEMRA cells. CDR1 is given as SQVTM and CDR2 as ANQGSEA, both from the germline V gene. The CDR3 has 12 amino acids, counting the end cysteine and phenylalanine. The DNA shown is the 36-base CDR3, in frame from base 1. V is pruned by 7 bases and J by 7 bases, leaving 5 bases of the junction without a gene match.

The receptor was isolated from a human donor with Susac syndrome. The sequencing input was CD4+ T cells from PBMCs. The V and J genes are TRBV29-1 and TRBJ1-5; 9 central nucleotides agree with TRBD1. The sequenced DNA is TGCAGCGCCTCGACAGGGGGACAGCCCCAGCATTTT. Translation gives CSASTGGQPQHF. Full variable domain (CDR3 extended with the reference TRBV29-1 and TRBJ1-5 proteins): SAVISQKPSRDICQRGTSLTIQCQVDSQVTMMFWYRQQPGQSLTLIATANQGSEATYESGFVIDKFPISRPNLTFSTLTVSNMSPEDSSIYLCSASTGGQPQHFGDGTRLSIL.